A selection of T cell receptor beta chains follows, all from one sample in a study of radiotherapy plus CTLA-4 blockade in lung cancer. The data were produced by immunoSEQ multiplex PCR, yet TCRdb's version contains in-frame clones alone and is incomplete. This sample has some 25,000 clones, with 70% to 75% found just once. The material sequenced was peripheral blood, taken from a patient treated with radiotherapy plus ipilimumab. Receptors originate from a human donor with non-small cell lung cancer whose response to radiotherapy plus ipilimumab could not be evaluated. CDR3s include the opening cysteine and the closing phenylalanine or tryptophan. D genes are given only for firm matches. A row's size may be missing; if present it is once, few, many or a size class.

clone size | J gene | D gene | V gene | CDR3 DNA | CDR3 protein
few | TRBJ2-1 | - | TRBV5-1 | TGCGCCAGCAGCTTGAACACCAACAATGAGCAGTTCTTC | CASSLNTNNEQFF
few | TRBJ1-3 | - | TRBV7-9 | TGTGCCAGCAGCTTAGACTCAGGGCCTGGAAACACCATATATTTT | CASSLDSGPGNTIYF
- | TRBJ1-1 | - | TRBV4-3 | TGCGCCAGCAGCCGCGGGGGATGGGACACTGAAGCTTTCTTT | CASSRGGWDTEAFF
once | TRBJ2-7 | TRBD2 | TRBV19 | TGTGCCAGCGCCTTAGCGGGAGGGCCTTCCTACGAGCAGTACTTC | CASALAGGPSYEQYF
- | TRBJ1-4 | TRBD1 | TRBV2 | TGTGCCAGCAGTGAGACAGGGGCCTCTGTAAAACTGTTTTTT | CASSETGASVKLFF
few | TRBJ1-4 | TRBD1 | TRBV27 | TGTGCCAGCAGTTTATCGTTACAGGGGATGGAAAAACTGTTTTTT | CASSLSLQGMEKLFF
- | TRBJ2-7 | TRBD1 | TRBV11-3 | TGTGCCAGCAGCTCCGGGGGGGGACAGGGGGAATACGAGCAGTACTTC | CASSSGGGQGEYEQYF
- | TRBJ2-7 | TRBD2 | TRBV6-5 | TGTGCCAGCAGTTTGTCTAGCGGGAGTCTTTACGAGCAGTACTTC | CASSLSSGSLYEQYF
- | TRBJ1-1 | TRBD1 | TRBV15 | TGTGCCACCAGCAGCCGGGACAGGGGCACTGAAGCTTTCTTT | CATSSRDRGTEAFF
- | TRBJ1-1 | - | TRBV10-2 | TGCGCCAGCAGTACCAGGGGAAATGAAGCTTTCTTT | CASSTRGNEAFF
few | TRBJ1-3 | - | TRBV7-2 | TGTGCCAGCAGCTCTGGGCAGCTCTCTGGAAACACCATATATTTT | CASSSGQLSGNTIYF
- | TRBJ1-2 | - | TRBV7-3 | TGTGCCAGCAGCTTAATGGGAGGGGCGGGCTACACCTTC | CASSLMGGAGYTF
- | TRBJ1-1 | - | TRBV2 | TGTGCCAGCACCCCGGGTGCGGGTATGAACACTGAAGCTTTCTTT | CASTPGAGMNTEAFF
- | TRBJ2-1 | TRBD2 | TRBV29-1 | TGCAGCGTTGTATCTCGGCTAGCGGGGTTATACAATGAGCAGTTCTTC | CSVVSRLAGLYNEQFF
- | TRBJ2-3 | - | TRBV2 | TGTGCCAGCACACTGTATAGCACAGATACGCAGTATTTT | CASTLYSTDTQYF
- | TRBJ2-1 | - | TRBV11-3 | TGTGCCAGCAGCTTAGGCGGCCACAATGAGCAGTTCTTC | CASSLGGHNEQFF
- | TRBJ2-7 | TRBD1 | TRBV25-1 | TGTGCCAGCAGACCTGACAGGGGGCACGAGCAGTACTTC | CASRPDRGHEQYF
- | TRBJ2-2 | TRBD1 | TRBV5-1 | TGCGCCAGCAGCTTTAGGACAGGGTCCACCGGGGAGCTGTTTTTT | CASSFRTGSTGELFF
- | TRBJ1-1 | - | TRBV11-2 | TGTGCCAGCAGCTTAGTTCTGGGGGCTGAGACTGAAGCTTTCTTT | CASSLVLGAETEAFF
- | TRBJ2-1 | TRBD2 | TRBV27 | TGTGCCAGCAGTTTATCGAACCTAGCGGGAGGGCCGGTAGGCAATGAGCAGTTCTTC | CASSLSNLAGGPVGNEQFF
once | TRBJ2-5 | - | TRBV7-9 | TGTGCCAGCAGCCCCCTCCGGGGTGAGGTGGAGACCCAGTACTTC | CASSPLRGEVETQYF
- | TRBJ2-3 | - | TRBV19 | TGTGCCAGTAGTATAGATCATCGGGAGAGGACAGATACGCAGTATTTT | CASSIDHRERTDTQYF
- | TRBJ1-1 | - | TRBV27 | TGTGCCAGCAGTTTACAGGGTTTGACTGAAGCTTTCTTT | CASSLQGLTEAFF
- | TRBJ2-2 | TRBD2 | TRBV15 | TGTGCCACCAGCAGGGGTGGGAGCGGGAGGATGTCTAGGAACACCGGGGAGCTGTTTTTT | CATSRGGSGRMSRNTGELFF